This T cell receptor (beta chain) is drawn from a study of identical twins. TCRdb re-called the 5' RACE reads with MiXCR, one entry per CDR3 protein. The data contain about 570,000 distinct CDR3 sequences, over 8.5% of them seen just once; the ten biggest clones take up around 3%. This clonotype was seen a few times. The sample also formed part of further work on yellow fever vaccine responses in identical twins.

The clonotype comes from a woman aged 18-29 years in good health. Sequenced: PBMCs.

This chain's CDR3 is CAIGETGFVNEQFF. CDR3 in DNA: TGTGCCATCGGAGAGACAGGGTTTGTCAATGAGCAGTTCTTC. The gene calls are TRBV7-9 and TRBJ2-1; TRBD1 matches at 7 bases. Trimming cost V 10 bases and J 6 bases; bases outside gene matches: 12. This CDR3 is built from 14 residues. Germline CDR1 and CDR2: SEHNR and FQNEAQ (reference sequence).